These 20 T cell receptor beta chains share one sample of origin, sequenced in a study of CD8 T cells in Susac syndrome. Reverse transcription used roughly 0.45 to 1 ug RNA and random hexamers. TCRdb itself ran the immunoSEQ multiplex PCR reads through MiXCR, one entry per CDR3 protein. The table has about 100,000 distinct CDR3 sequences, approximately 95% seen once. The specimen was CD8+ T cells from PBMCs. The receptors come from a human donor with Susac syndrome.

The CDR3 DNA follows: TGTGCCAGTAGCCCAATCACTAGCACAGATACGCAGTATTTT. It yields the protein CASSPITSTDTQYF. The chain links TRBV19 to TRBJ2-3; D gene unclear. There are 14 residues in the CDR3. Trimming removed 6 bases from V and 0 bases from J, with 10 bases in between. CDR1 LNHDA and CDR2 SQIVND come from the germline V gene (reference sequence).

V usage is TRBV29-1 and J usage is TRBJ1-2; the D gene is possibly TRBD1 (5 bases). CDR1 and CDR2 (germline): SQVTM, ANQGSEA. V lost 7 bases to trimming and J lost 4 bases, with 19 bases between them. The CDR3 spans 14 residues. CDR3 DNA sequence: TGCAGCGGTCTCCGGGACCTGGGCCGCTATGGCTACACCTTC. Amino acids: CSGLRDLGRYGYTF. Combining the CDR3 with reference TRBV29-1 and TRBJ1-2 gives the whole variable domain SAVISQKPSRDICQRGTSLTIQCQVDSQVTMMFWYRQQPGQSLTLIATANQGSEATYESGFVIDKFPISRPNLTFSTLTVSNMSPEDSSIYLCSGLRDLGRYGYTFGSGTRLTVV.

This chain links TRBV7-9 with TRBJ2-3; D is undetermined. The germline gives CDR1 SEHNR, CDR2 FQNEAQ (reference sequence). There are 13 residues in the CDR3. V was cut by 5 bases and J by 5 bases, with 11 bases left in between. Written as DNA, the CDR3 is TGTGCCAGCAGCCCCGCGCCCATAGATACGCAGTATTTT. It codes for CASSPAPIDTQYF.

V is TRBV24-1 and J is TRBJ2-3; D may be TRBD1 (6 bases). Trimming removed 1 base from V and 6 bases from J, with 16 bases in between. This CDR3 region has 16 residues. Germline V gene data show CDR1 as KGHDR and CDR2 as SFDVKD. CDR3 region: CATSDLDRGGRDTQYF. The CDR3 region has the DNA TGTGCCACCAGTGATTTAGATAGAGGGGGTCGGGATACGCAGTATTTT.

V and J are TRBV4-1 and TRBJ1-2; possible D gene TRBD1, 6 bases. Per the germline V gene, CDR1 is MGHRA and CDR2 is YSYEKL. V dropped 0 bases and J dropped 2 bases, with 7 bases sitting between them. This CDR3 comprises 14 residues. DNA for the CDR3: TGCGCCAGCAGCCAAGATCAGGGGAACTATGGCTACACCTTC. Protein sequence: CASSQDQGNYGYTF.

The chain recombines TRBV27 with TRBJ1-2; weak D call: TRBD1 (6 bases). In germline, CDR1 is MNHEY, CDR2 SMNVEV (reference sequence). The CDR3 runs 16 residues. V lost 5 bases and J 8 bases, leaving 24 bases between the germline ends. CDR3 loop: CASSPYSAGEGLGYTF. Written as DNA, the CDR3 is TGTGCCAGCAGTCCTTATTCGGCAGGGGAGGGGTTAGGCTACACCTTC.

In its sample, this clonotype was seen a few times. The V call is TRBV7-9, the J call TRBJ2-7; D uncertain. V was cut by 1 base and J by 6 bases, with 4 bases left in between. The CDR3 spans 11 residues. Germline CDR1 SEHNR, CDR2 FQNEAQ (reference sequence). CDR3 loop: CASSLGREQYF. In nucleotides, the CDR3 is TGTGCCAGCAGCTTAGGCCGCGAGCAGTACTTC.

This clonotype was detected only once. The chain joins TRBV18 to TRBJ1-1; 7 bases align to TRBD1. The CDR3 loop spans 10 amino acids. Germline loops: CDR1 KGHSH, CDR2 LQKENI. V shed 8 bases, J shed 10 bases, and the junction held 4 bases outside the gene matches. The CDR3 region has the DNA TGTGCCAGCCCGGGACAGTTAGCTTTCTTT. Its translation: CASPGQLAFF.

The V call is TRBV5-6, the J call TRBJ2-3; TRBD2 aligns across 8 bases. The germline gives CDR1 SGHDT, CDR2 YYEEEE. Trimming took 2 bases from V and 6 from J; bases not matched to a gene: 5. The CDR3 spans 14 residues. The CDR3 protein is CASSFGGASDTQYF. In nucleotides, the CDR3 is TGTGCCAGCAGCTTCGGGGGGGCCTCGGATACGCAGTATTTT.

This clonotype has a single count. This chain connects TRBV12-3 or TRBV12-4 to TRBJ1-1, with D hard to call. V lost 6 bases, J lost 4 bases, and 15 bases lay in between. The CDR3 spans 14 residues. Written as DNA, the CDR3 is TGTGCCAGCAGCCCAGCGGGCTTTTCCACTGAAGCTTTCTTT. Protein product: CASSPAGFSTEAFF.

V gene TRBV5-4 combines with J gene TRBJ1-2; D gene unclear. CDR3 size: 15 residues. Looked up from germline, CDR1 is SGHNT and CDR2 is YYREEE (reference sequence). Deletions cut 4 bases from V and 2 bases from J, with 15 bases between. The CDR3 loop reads CASSRSAFSNYGYTF. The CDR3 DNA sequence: TGTGCCAGCAGCCGTAGTGCGTTCTCCAACTATGGCTACACCTTC.

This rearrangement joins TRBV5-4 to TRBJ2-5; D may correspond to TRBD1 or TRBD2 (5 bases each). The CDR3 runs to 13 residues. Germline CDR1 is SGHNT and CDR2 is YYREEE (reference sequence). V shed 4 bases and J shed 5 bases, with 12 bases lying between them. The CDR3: CASSGDVQETQYF. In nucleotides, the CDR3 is TGTGCCAGCAGCGGGGACGTCCAGGAGACCCAGTACTTC.

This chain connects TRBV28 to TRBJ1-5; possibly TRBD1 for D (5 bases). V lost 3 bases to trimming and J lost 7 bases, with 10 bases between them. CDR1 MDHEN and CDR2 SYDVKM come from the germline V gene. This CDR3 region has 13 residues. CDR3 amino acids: CASSLPGWQPQHF. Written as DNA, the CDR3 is TGTGCCAGCAGTTTGCCAGGGTGGCAGCCCCAGCATTTT.

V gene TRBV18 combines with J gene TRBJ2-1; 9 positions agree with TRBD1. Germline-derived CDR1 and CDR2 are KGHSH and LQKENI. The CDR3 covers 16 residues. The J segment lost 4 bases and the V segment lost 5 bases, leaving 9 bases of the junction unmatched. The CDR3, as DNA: TGTGCCAGCTCATCTTGGGGGGACAGGGATTACAATGAGCAGTTCTTC. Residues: CASSSWGDRDYNEQFF.

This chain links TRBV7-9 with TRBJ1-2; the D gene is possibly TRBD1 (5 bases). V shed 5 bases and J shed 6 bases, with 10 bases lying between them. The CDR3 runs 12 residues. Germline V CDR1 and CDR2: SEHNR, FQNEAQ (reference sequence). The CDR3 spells CASSPDSNGYTF. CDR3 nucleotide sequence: TGTGCCAGCAGCCCTGACAGCAATGGCTACACCTTC.

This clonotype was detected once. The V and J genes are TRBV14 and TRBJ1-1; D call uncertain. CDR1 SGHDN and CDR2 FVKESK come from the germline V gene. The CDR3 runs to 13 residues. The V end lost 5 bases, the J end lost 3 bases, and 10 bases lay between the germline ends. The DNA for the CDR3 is TGTGCCAGCAGCTTAAGCAGTTACACTGAAGCTTTCTTT. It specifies CASSLSSYTEAFF.

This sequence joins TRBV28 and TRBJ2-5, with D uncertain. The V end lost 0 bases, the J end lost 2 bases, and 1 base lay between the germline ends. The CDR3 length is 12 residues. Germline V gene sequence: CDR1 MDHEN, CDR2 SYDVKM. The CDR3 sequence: CASSLWQETQYF. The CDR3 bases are TGTGCCAGCAGTTTATGGCAAGAGACCCAGTACTTC.

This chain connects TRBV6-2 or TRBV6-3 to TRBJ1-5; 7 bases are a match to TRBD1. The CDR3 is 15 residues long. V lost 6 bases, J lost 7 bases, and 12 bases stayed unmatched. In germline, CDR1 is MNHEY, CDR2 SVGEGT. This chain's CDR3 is CASRARGGGWQPQHF. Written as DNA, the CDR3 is TGTGCCAGCAGAGCACGTGGAGGGGGCTGGCAGCCCCAGCATTTT.

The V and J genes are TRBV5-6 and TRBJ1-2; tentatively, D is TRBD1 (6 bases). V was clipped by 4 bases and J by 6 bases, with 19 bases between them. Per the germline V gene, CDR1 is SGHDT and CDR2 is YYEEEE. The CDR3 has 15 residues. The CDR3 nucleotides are TGTGCCAGCAGCACATCTCCCGACAGGCGCCATGGCTACACCTTC. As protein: CASSTSPDRRHGYTF.

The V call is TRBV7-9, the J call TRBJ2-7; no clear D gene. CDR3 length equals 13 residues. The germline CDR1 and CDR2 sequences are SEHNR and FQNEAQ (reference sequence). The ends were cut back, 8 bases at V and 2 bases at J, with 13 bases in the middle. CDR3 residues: CASPRPGPYEQYF. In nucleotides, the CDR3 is TGTGCCAGCCCCCGGCCGGGCCCCTACGAGCAGTACTTC.